Sequencing of this T cell receptor (beta chain) was carried out in a study of shared clonotypes between healthy human individuals. Study outcomes and limitations: Estimated richness was generally greater in naive than memory subsets.

Positively selected for CCR7, the CD45RO-negative cells used as naive CD8 cells excluded terminally differentiated effector memory CD45RA+ cells. All donors qualified as healthy HIV-negative adults and had experienced no recent acute infections or vaccinations. Sorted-subset replicate PCR reactions were performed with about 200 ng DNA, corresponding to roughly 27,000 T cell genomes. TCRdb keeps only in-frame clones here, not all; method: immunoSEQ multiplex PCR. Among about 2 million clones listed, roughly 94% were seen once. Worth noting for this clone: Its antigen is not identified.

The CDR3 has 19 residues. Germline V gene data show CDR1 as SNHLY and CDR2 as FYNNEI. Trimming removed 0 bases at V and 0 bases at J, with 20 bases between. Material: naive CD8+ T cells sorted from blood. The rearrangement uses TRBV2 and TRBJ1-1; TRBD1 might be the D (5 bases). This TCR was sampled from a man younger than 35 in good health. The chain's CDR3 is CASSEALLWGNDMNTEAFF. In DNA form, the CDR3 reads TGTGCCAGCAGTGAAGCGCTATTATGGGGCAACGACATGAACACTGAAGCTTTCTTT.